This record looks at one TCR beta chain sequence and its context. Antigen specificity is unknown. Because it lacks the conserved phenylalanine or tryptophan at the end, this CDR3 is likely a read error. This sample was taken from a study of T cells in Graves' hyperthyroidism and ophthalmopathy. Study-wide findings and caveats: Expanded thyroid clonotypes (above 0.001) were mostly also found in blood. Separating ophthalmopathy from stable hyperthyroidism was achieved by a 13 V-J model.

TCR beta CDR3 regions were amplified from RNA. Carried out on the TCR CDR3, a first-round RT-PCR used the HTBI primer set. TCRdb passed the multiplex PCR reads through MiXCR, listing each CDR3 protein once. The table includes approximately 100,000 distinct CDR3 sequences, over 45% detected once. Patients showing uncontrolled infection, other autoimmune disease, pregnancy or lactation were ineligible. This receptor was identified in a man in his forties with Graves' hyperthyroidism. Sequencing input: blood.

In DNA, the CDR3 is TGTGTCAGTAGTATCGACCCCCCAGGGAGATATGGCTACACCCTC. Amino acid sequence: CVSSIDPPGRYGYTL. This rearrangement joins TRBV19 to TRBJ1-2; D may be TRBD1 (5 bases). The germline V gene encodes CDR1 LNHDA and CDR2 SQIVND (reference sequence). The CDR3 sequence is 15 residues long.